The 31 T cell receptor beta chains in this list originate from one sample, sequenced in a study of T cells after posttransplantation cyclophosphamide. A marrow graft followed busulfan-fludarabine conditioning, with cyclophosphamide on days +3 and +4. Sequencing was performed with immunoSEQ multiplex PCR; in TCRdb, only in-frame clones are kept and a portion is missing. The sample carries 15,000 to 20,000 clones, 87% recorded once. Sequences were derived from PBMCs, sampled after allogeneic stem cell transplant with posttransplant cyclophosphamide. These receptors were obtained from a female patient aged 40 to 50 who received an allogeneic stem cell transplant from a related donor, was CMV-positive, and had no GVHD. The graft donor may have contributed some T cells.

This clone has just one count. J is TRBJ1-5 and V is TRBV28, with D tentatively TRBD1 (6 bases). This CDR3 has 15 residues. V lost 3 bases and J 3 bases, leaving 12 bases between the germline ends. From germline, CDR1 is MDHEN and CDR2 SYDVKM. The CDR3 loop reads CASSFFGQPNQPQHF. The CDR3 nucleotides are TGTGCCAGCAGTTTTTTCGGACAGCCCAATCAGCCCCAGCATTTT.

J is TRBJ2-7 and V is TRBV28; 10 bases are shared with TRBD1. This CDR3 spans 14 amino acids. In germline, CDR1 is MDHEN, CDR2 SYDVKM. After removal of 5 bases from V and 1 base from J, the junction contained 2 bases not matched to a gene. The CDR3 is CASSGTGESYEQYF. The CDR3 DNA reads TGTGCCAGCAGTGGGACAGGGGAATCCTACGAGCAGTACTTC.

V is TRBV18 and J is TRBJ2-1, with D maybe TRBD2 (5 bases). V was shortened by 1 base and J by 3 bases, with 13 bases between the two germline ends. Per germline, CDR1 KGHSH and CDR2 LQKENI. The CDR3 runs 16 residues. This chain's CDR3 is CASSPRTLAGYNEQFF. The CDR3 DNA follows: TGTGCCAGCTCACCACGAACCCTAGCAGGCTACAATGAGCAGTTCTTC. Full variable domain (missing parts from reference TRBV18 and TRBJ2-1): NAGVMQNPRHLVRRRGQEARLRCSPMKGHSHVYWYRQLPEEGLKFMVYLQKENIIDESGMPKERFSAEFPKEGPSILRIQQVVRGDSAAYFCASSPRTLAGYNEQFFGPGTRLTVL.

For the CDR3, the DNA is TGTGCCAGCAGCTTAGCGGCGGGAGGCCCTACTAGCACAGATACGCAGTATTTT. Translation gives CASSLAAGGPTSTDTQYF. The rearrangement links TRBV7-2 to TRBJ2-3, with 8 bases matching TRBD2. Germline values: CDR1 SGHTA, CDR2 FQGNSA. Losses at the gene ends were 0 bases for V and 0 bases for J; bases not matched to a gene: 8. CDR3 size: 18 residues.

The V and J genes are TRBV2 and TRBJ2-5; TRBD1 might be the D (8 bases). The V and J ends lost 6 bases and 5 bases respectively, with 22 bases between them. The CDR3 loop spans 16 amino acids. Germline loops: CDR1 SNHLY, CDR2 FYNNEI. CDR3 residues: CASRNRGGYARETQYF. CDR3 sequence (DNA): TGTGCCAGCAGGAACAGGGGGGGATACGCCCGGGAGACCCAGTACTTC.

V usage is TRBV28 and J usage is TRBJ2-6; TRBD1 matches 8 bases. The CDR3 covers 17 residues. Germline V gives CDR1 MDHEN, CDR2 SYDVKM. With V trimmed by 4 bases and J by 0 bases, 5 bases remained unmatched. Here the CDR3 DNA reads TGTGCCAGCAGTTCGTTTACAGGGGGCTCTGGGGCCAACGTCCTGACTTTC. This encodes CASSSFTGGSGANVLTF.

This sequence joins TRBV18 and TRBJ2-7, with 11 bases aligning to TRBD2. Germline lookup yields CDR1 KGHSH and CDR2 LQKENI. The CDR3 spans 15 residues. V gave up 6 bases and J gave up 5 bases; unmatched junction bases: 9. The CDR3 bases are TGTGCCAGCTCCCGTGGGTCGACTAGCGGGAACGAGCAGTACTTC. This codes for CASSRGSTSGNEQYF.

This clone was counted a few times. This chain uses TRBV27 with TRBJ2-2; D may be TRBD1 (6 bases). Trimming stripped 0 bases from V and 7 bases from J, with 9 bases between. CDR1 and CDR2 from the germline V gene are MNHEY and SMNVEV (reference sequence). The CDR3 sequence is 14 residues long. CDR3 in DNA: TGTGCCAGCAGTTTATCGGGGGCGGGCGGGGAGCTGTTTTTT. Amino acids: CASSLSGAGGELFF.

This chain links TRBV7-8 with TRBJ2-2, with TRBD2 matching 16 bases. Germline V gene sequence: CDR1 SGHVS, CDR2 FQNEAQ. With 10 bases clipped from V and 6 bases from J, the junction kept 11 bases outside the gene matches. This CDR3 spans 17 amino acids. CDR3 coding DNA: TGTGCCAACACTTGGGGACTAGCGGGAGGGGAGTCCGGGGAGCTGTTTTTT. Encoded protein: CANTWGLAGGESGELFF. The full variable domain, in which reference TRBV7-8 and TRBJ2-2 provide the parts outside the CDR3, is GAGVSQSPRYKVAKRGQDVALRCDPISGHVSLFWYQQALGQGPEFLTYFQNEAQLDKSGLPSDRFFAERPEGSVSTLKIQRTQQEDSAVYLCANTWGLAGGESGELFFGEGSRLTVL.

The rearrangement uses TRBV10-1 and TRBJ2-3, with 13 bases aligning to TRBD2. This CDR3 comprises 19 residues. J lost 0 bases, V lost 0 bases, and 6 bases had no gene match. CDR1 and CDR2 (germline): WNHNN, SYGVQD (reference sequence). The CDR3 here is CASSESYTSGRASTDTQYF. CDR3 bases: TGCGCCAGCAGTGAGTCGTATACTAGCGGGAGGGCTAGCACAGATACGCAGTATTTT.

The chain combines TRBV10-3 with TRBJ1-2, with TRBD1 matching 12 bases. V dropped 10 bases and J dropped 6; count of bases not matched to a gene: 9. The CDR3 totals 14 residues. Germline values: CDR1 ENHRY, CDR2 SYGVKD. The DNA for the CDR3 is TGTGCCACCCGGGACAGGGGGCTTGGAGATGGCTACACCTTC. This sequence encodes CATRDRGLGDGYTF.

There are a few counts of this clone. The rearrangement joins TRBV6-1 to TRBJ1-5; perhaps TRBD1 as D (6 bases). The CDR3 consists of 16 residues. V lost 0 bases, J lost 4 bases, and 13 bases lay in between. Per the germline V gene, CDR1 is MNHNS and CDR2 is SASEGT. CDR3 region: CASSEARTERNQPQHF. In nucleotides, the CDR3 is TGTGCCAGCAGTGAAGCGCGGACAGAAAGAAATCAGCCCCAGCATTTT.

The chain combines TRBV19 with TRBJ2-5; a weak D match, TRBD2 (5 bases). Near its end, the DNA agrees better with TRBJ2-7, so the J call may be wrong. Germline CDR1 and CDR2: LNHDA and SQIVND (reference sequence). CDR3 length: 13 amino acids. The CDR3 sequence is CASSRLPSYEQYF. In nucleotides, the CDR3 is TGTGCCAGTAGTAGACTACCCTCCTACGAGCAGTACTTC.

The chain uses TRBV5-4 and TRBJ2-5; possibly TRBD2 for D (6 bases). Near its end, the DNA agrees better with TRBJ2-7, so the J call may be wrong. Germline loops: CDR1 SGHNT, CDR2 YYREEE (reference sequence). CDR3 length: 15 amino acids. The CDR3 coding sequence is TGTGCCAGCTCACCGCCGGGGGTTCGTGAGTACGAGCAGTACTTC. It encodes CASSPPGVREYEQYF.

The rearrangement joins TRBV7-3 to TRBJ1-1; 9 positions agree with TRBD1. Per the germline V gene, CDR1 is SGHTA and CDR2 is FQGTGA. The CDR3 totals 13 residues. J gave up 5 bases and V 5 bases, and 3 bases lay outside the gene matches. The CDR3 DNA reads as TGTGCCAGCAGCCCGGGGACAGGGACTGAAGCTTTCTTT. It is translated as CASSPGTGTEAFF.

The genes are TRBV4-1 and TRBJ2-3; 7 nucleotides match TRBD1. After removal of 1 base from V and 2 bases from J, the junction contained 6 bases not matched to a gene. CDR1 is MGHRA and CDR2 is YSYEKL in the germline V gene. The CDR3 consists of 16 residues. The CDR3 region is CASSQVIDRATDTQYF. The CDR3 bases are TGCGCCAGCAGCCAAGTTATCGACAGGGCCACAGATACGCAGTATTTT.

The chain recombines TRBV9 with TRBJ2-1; 9 positions match TRBD2. With V trimmed by 4 bases and J by 3 bases, 5 bases remained unmatched. Germline lookup yields CDR1 SGDLS and CDR2 YYNGEE. The CDR3 consists of 15 residues. The chain's CDR3 is CASSQSGRIYNEQFF. The CDR3 DNA reads TGTGCCAGCAGCCAGAGCGGGAGGATCTACAATGAGCAGTTCTTC.

This chain connects TRBV30 to TRBJ2-1; weak D call: TRBD2 (6 bases). V was cut by 0 bases and J by 9 bases, with 12 bases left in between. The CDR3 has 13 amino acids. Germline V gene data show CDR1 as GTSNPN and CDR2 as SVGIG (reference sequence). CDR3 in DNA: TGTGCCTGGAGTGTAGGAGGGTTTCTTGAGCAGTTCTTC. It codes for CAWSVGGFLEQFF.

This chain links TRBV9 with TRBJ2-7; 9 bases are a match to TRBD1. The germline V gene encodes CDR1 SGDLS and CDR2 YYNGEE. The CDR3 loop spans 16 amino acids. The V gene end was trimmed by 0 bases and the J gene end by 7 bases; junction bases not matched to a gene: 11. In DNA form, the CDR3 reads TGTGCCAGCAGCGTAGGATCGAGGGACAGGGCGCAGGAGCAGTACTTC. Protein: CASSVGSRDRAQEQYF.

This clone was seen once. This rearrangement joins TRBV4-1 to TRBJ1-5; weak D call: TRBD1 (6 bases). CDR1 and CDR2 (germline): MGHRA, YSYEKL. Trimming took 2 bases from V and 4 from J, leaving 12 bases between them. CDR3 length equals 15 residues. CDR3 region: CASSQLLRGNQPQHF. As DNA, the CDR3 is TGCGCCAGCAGCCAACTACTCAGGGGTAATCAGCCCCAGCATTTT.

The chain recombines TRBV28 with TRBJ2-7; TRBD2 matches 7 bases. V dropped 2 bases and J dropped 2; count of bases not matched to a gene: 6. The CDR3 spans 15 residues. The germline gives CDR1 MDHEN, CDR2 SYDVKM. The CDR3 reads CASSLRTSLAYEQYF. The CDR3 DNA follows: TGTGCCAGCAGTTTAAGGACTAGTTTGGCCTACGAGCAGTACTTC.

The V call is TRBV10-3, the J call TRBJ1-1, with 7 bases fitting TRBD1. The CDR3 is 14 residues long. CDR1 ENHRY and CDR2 SYGVKD come from the germline V gene. Losses at the gene ends were 10 bases for V and 5 bases for J; bases not matched to a gene: 13. DNA of the CDR3: TGTGCCACCGTTGTTCAGGGGGGTCAAACTGAAGCTTTCTTT. Protein sequence: CATVVQGGQTEAFF.

The rearrangement joins TRBV18 to TRBJ1-1; D gene uncertain. The CDR3 extends over 14 amino acids. CDR1 is KGHSH, CDR2 LQKENI, per germline. Between the trimmed V and J ends, which lost 0 bases and 1 base, there was a span of 6 bases. The DNA of the CDR3 is TGTGCCAGCTCACCACCGTACGGGAACACTGAAGCTTTCTTT. Its translation is CASSPPYGNTEAFF.

The chain uses TRBV30 and TRBJ2-1; D is perhaps TRBD1 (5 bases). CDR3 length: 15 residues. Germline-derived CDR1 and CDR2 are GTSNPN and SVGIG (reference sequence). V gave up 5 bases and J gave up 0 bases, with 14 bases separating them. CDR3 bases: TGTGCCTGGGGGGTAGGGGCATCCTCCTACAATGAGCAGTTCTTC. It codes for CAWGVGASSYNEQFF.

The chain joins TRBV4-3 to TRBJ2-3, with D perhaps TRBD2 (6 bases). The CDR3 runs to 17 residues. Trimming left V 0 bases short and J 6 bases short, with 19 bases between. CDR1 and CDR2 from the germline V gene are LGHNA and YSLEER. The CDR3 is CASSQDLLGGASDTQYF. CDR3 nucleotide sequence: TGCGCCAGCAGCCAAGATCTGCTGGGCGGGGCATCGGATACGCAGTATTTT.

Details on this clone: Other DNA sequences within the sample encode an identical CDR3. The V gene is TRBV7-3, the J gene TRBJ2-1, with 12 bases fitting TRBD2. The germline CDR1 and CDR2 sequences are SGHTA and FQGTGA. Germline trimming cut 4 bases from V and 2 bases from J; bases unmatched to any gene: 3. The CDR3 totals 16 residues. The CDR3 loop is CASSSLAGGAYNEQFF. The DNA of the CDR3 is TGTGCCAGCAGCTCACTAGCGGGAGGCGCCTACAATGAGCAGTTCTTC.

V is TRBV7-2 and J is TRBJ1-5; possible D gene TRBD1, 5 bases. The CDR3 totals 13 residues. Trimming shortened V by 5 bases and J by 4 bases, and 9 bases separated the two germline ends. Germline CDR1 reads SGHTA; CDR2 reads FQGNSA. The CDR3 nucleotides are TGTGCCAGCAGCCGAGACAGAAATCAGCCCCAGCATTTT. Its protein product is CASSRDRNQPQHF.

The chain has TRBV10-3 and TRBJ2-2; TRBD1 might be the D (5 bases). This CDR3 has 13 amino acids. V was trimmed by 7 bases and J by 2 bases, leaving 8 bases between them. In germline, CDR1 is ENHRY, CDR2 SYGVKD. The CDR3 coding sequence is TGTGCCATCAAGCAGGGTAACACCGGGGAGCTGTTTTTT. Its protein is CAIKQGNTGELFF.

The V gene is TRBV14, the J gene TRBJ2-7; the match to TRBD1 covers 12 bases. The ends lost 3 bases at V and 4 bases at J; junction bases unmatched: 4. Germline V gives CDR1 SGHDN, CDR2 FVKESK. This CDR3 is 15 amino acids long. CDR3 loop: CASSQSGQGAYEQYF. CDR3 in DNA: TGTGCCAGCAGCCAGTCGGGACAGGGGGCGTACGAGCAGTACTTC.

V and J are TRBV2 and TRBJ2-1; 8 nucleotides match TRBD2. V lost 6 bases to trimming and J lost 4 bases; unmatched junction nucleotides: 5. The CDR3 is 14 residues long. The germline CDR1 and CDR2 sequences are SNHLY and FYNNEI. The CDR3 DNA sequence: TGTGCCAGCAGGGTCGGGAGGGAATACAATGAGCAGTTCTTC. Amino acid sequence: CASRVGREYNEQFF.

The J gene is TRBJ2-5, the V gene TRBV14; D might be TRBD1 (5 bases). Germline values: CDR1 SGHDN, CDR2 FVKESK. The V end was cut by 1 base, the J end by 1 base, with 31 bases between. The length of the CDR3 is 22 residues. The CDR3 loop is CASSQGQRAIRDRVGSQETQYF. In DNA form, the CDR3 reads TGTGCCAGCAGCCAAGGTCAAAGGGCCATCAGGGATCGTGTGGGATCCCAAGAGACCCAGTACTTC.